The entry below gives a single T cell receptor beta chain sequence along with its context. Its matching antigen is unknown. Donors were ostensibly healthy at sampling, although undocumented immune exposures were probable. PCR was performed using 60 Vbeta and 13 Jbeta primers. TCRdb's table, derived via immunoSEQ multiplex PCR, lists solely in-frame clones and lacks some. This sample has about 190,000 clones, with around 90% found just once. V lost 0 bases to trimming and J lost 2 bases; unmatched junction nucleotides: 8. In germline, CDR1 is SGHNT, CDR2 YYREEE (reference sequence). This CDR3 has 16 residues. The sample originates from a study of cytomegalovirus exposure and HLA in healthy donors. Study outcomes and limitations: In a later analysis, a genetic analysis reported fewer productive-TCR N-insertions in an Asian-associated ancestry cluster than the cohort average. Links to common viral pathogens appeared, in a later analysis, for several of the most significant clusters.

The chain uses TRBV5-4 and TRBJ2-7, with 7 nucleotides matching TRBD2. The receptor was derived from a boy between 2 and 15 years old in good health and CMV-seronegative. The sample was PBMCs. In DNA, the CDR3 is TGTGCCAGCAGCTTGGAAGGGAGGGGAGAAACCTACGAGCAGTACTTC. Translating gives CASSLEGRGETYEQYF.